The clone carrying this T cell receptor (beta chain) was picked up a small number of times. Its antigen is undetermined. This sample was included in a study of early T cells in non-severe SARS-CoV-2 infection. Study overall: The input, bulk RNA from unsorted whole blood, was sequenced, and chains were unpaired. General study findings and limits: Private and CD4 specificities were missed by VDJdb matching, skewed to anti-spike CD8.

Germline V lookup: CDR1 LNHDA, CDR2 SQIVND (reference sequence). The CDR3 totals 14 residues. The ends lost 2 bases at V and 7 bases at J; junction bases unmatched: 5. Individual cDNA molecules received unique molecular identifiers. Each CDR3 protein is one row after TCRdb ran MiXCR on the 5' RACE reads. This table has 65,000 to 80,000 distinct CDR3 sequences, 9.5% to 15% appearing once. The gene calls are TRBV19 and TRBJ1-5; 7 bases align to TRBD1. The sequence derives from an adult who was a healthcare worker with PCR-confirmed SARS-CoV-2 infection or an uninfected control (not recorded which). Sequences were obtained from whole blood. CDR3 nucleotides: TGTGCCAGTAGTATACAGGGGGAGAGACAGCCCCAGCATTTT. Amino acid sequence: CASSIQGERQPQHF.